The T cell receptor (beta chain) under discussion was sequenced for a study of T cells in Graves' hyperthyroidism and ophthalmopathy. RNA transcripts yielded amplified TCR beta CDR3 regions. In the first-round RT-PCR of the TCR CDR3, the HTBI primer set was used. TCRdb processed the multiplex PCR reads anew with MiXCR; each CDR3 protein has one entry. The table records hundreds of thousands of distinct CDR3 sequences, 46% of them present only once. The length of the CDR3 is 14 residues. CDR1 and CDR2 from the germline V gene are SNHLY and FYNNEI. Trimming took off 5 bases at V and 2 bases at J, with 10 bases between the two ends. This clonotype appeared a few times.

Sequencing used peripheral blood or thyroid tissue (not recorded which). The chain has TRBV2 and TRBJ1-5; D remains unclear. This receptor was taken from a woman aged 18 to 35 with Graves' hyperthyroidism. Written as DNA, the CDR3 is TGTGCCAGCAGTTACAGTCCAGGCAATCAGCCCCAGCATTTT. Its protein is CASSYSPGNQPQHF.